The 25 T cell receptor beta chains listed next were all sequenced from one sample in a study of Graves' ophthalmopathy and Graves' hyperthyroidism. Researchers took RNA transcripts and amplified TCR beta CDR3 regions from them. HTBI primers were employed in first-round RT-PCR, then a second-round multiplex PCR followed. In TCRdb, the multiplex PCR reads were re-called with MiXCR into one record per CDR3 protein. The profile shows roughly 420,000 distinct CDR3 sequences, over 20% of them singletons. Sequenced: peripheral blood. The receptors shown here come from a woman aged 18-30 years with stable Graves' hyperthyroidism.

The rearrangement links TRBV6-1 to TRBJ1-2, with D hard to call. Germline assignment: CDR1 MNHNS and CDR2 SASEGT. The CDR3 is 15 amino acids. Trimming removed 6 bases from V and 4 bases from J, with 18 bases in between. The CDR3 reads CASSNQRSRPYGYTF. The DNA for the CDR3 is TGTGCCAGCAGCAATCAAAGGTCCAGGCCCTATGGCTACACCTTC.

In this sample, this clonotype turned up many times. The V call is TRBV3-1, the J call TRBJ1-2; D ambiguous. The CDR3 covers 15 residues. Germline lookup yields CDR1 LGHDT and CDR2 YNNKEL (reference sequence). V was clipped by 2 bases and J by 0 bases, with 10 bases between them. CDR3 DNA: TGTGCCAGCAGCCAATCTGTCGGGGCTAACTATGGCTACACCTTC. Its translation is CASSQSVGANYGYTF.

V usage is TRBV6-5 and J usage is TRBJ2-5; 9 bases match TRBD1. The V gene's germline CDR1 is MNHEY and CDR2 SVGAGI. This CDR3 is built from 15 residues. The J segment lost 3 bases and the V segment lost 2 bases, leaving 4 bases of the junction unmatched. The CDR3, as DNA: TGTGCCAGCAGTTACGACAGGGGGGGTAAAGAGACCCAGTACTTC. Residues: CASSYDRGGKETQYF.

This clonotype showed up just once. The gene calls are TRBV6-1 and TRBJ1-5, with D hard to call. Trimming pared 1 base from V and 3 bases from J, leaving 10 bases between. This CDR3 is 15 amino acids long. Germline values: CDR1 MNHNS, CDR2 SASEGT. The CDR3 DNA reads TGTGCCAGCAGTGAAGTAGGTCACCCCAATCAGCCCCAGCATTTT. The encoded protein is CASSEVGHPNQPQHF.

In its sample, this clonotype was seen many times. The rearrangement links TRBV25-1 to TRBJ2-5; D perhaps matches TRBD2 (6 bases). V lost 2 bases, J lost 1 base, and 14 bases lay in between. Per the germline V gene, CDR1 is MGHDK and CDR2 is SYGVNS. There are 16 residues in the CDR3. The CDR3 protein is CASSETEGASQETQYF. Written as DNA, the CDR3 is TGTGCCAGCAGTGAAACGGAGGGAGCGTCCCAAGAGACCCAGTACTTC.

This clonotype has a handful of counts. The V gene is TRBV5-1, the J gene TRBJ2-1, with TRBD1 as a possible D gene (7 bases). The CDR3 covers 15 residues. Between the trimmed V and J ends, which lost 0 bases and 6 bases, there was a span of 13 bases. The germline V gene has CDR1 SGHRS and CDR2 YFSETQ. The CDR3 region has the DNA TGCGCCAGCAGCTTGGGACAGGGAGGTTTCAATGAGCAGTTCTTC. It is translated as CASSLGQGGFNEQFF. The variable domain in full, with the rest retrieved from reference TRBV5-1 and TRBJ2-1, is KAGVTQTPRYLIKTRGQQVTLSCSPISGHRSVSWYQQTPGQGLQFLFEYFSETQRNKGNFPGRFSGRQFSNSRSEMNVSTLELGDSALYLCASSLGQGGFNEQFFGPGTRLTVL.

This clonotype was counted ten times or more. The genes are TRBV7-2 and TRBJ2-7, with TRBD2 identical over 8 bases. The germline gives CDR1 SGHTA, CDR2 FQGNSA. V lost 5 bases and J lost 6; bases outside the gene matches: 12. This CDR3 spans 15 amino acids. CDR3 DNA: TGTGCCAGCAGCGAAGACGGGACTAGTCATCGCGAGCAGTACTTC. Amino acids: CASSEDGTSHREQYF.

This clonotype occurred a few times. The genes are TRBV4-2 and TRBJ2-2, with a weak D call TRBD2 (5 bases). Germline loops: CDR1 LGHNA, CDR2 YNFKEQ. There are 14 residues in the CDR3. V shed 1 base and J shed 7 bases, with 10 bases lying between them. CDR3 coding DNA: TGTGCCAGCAGCCAAGGAGGGCACGGCGGGGAGCTGTTTTTT. It encodes CASSQGGHGGELFF.

In its sample, this clonotype was seen a few times. J is TRBJ2-7 and V is TRBV15; 8 bases agree with TRBD2. Looked up from germline, CDR1 is LNHNV and CDR2 is YYDKDF (reference sequence). The CDR3 totals 17 residues. Unmatched junction bases numbered 7, after V lost 0 bases and J lost 0 bases. The CDR3 is CATSRDGLAGLSYEQYF. The CDR3 DNA sequence: TGTGCCACCAGCAGAGATGGGCTAGCGGGCCTCTCCTACGAGCAGTACTTC.

This clonotype was picked up many times. A single base separates this from a much larger clone, so it may be a read error. The chain is built from TRBV12-3 or TRBV12-4 and TRBJ1-1; TRBD1 is a possible D gene (5 bases). V lost 0 bases and J lost 7, with 15 bases in between. The CDR3 has 15 residues. The CDR3 loop reads CASSLANGSTGEAFF. In nucleotides, the CDR3 is TGTGCCAGCAGTTTAGCTAACGGTTCAACAGGTGAAGCTTTCTTT.

This clonotype was observed at least ten times. The chain links TRBV7-9 to TRBJ2-7; 7 bases agree with TRBD2. Germline-derived CDR1 and CDR2 are SEHNR and FQNEAQ (reference sequence). The CDR3 is made up of 13 amino acids. V trimming: 5 bases; J trimming: 7 bases; junction bases outside the gene matches: 8. The CDR3 DNA reads as TGTGCCAGCAGCCCGACTAGCTCGGGGGAGCAGTACTTC. It codes for CASSPTSSGEQYF.

This clonotype was observed at least ten times. This rearrangement joins TRBV11-2 to TRBJ2-7; D remains ambiguous. Trimming removed 0 bases from V and 2 bases from J, with 14 bases in between. Germline assignment: CDR1 SGHAT and CDR2 FQNNGV. The CDR3 has 16 amino acids. The CDR3 reads CASSLDPRTGPYEQYF. The CDR3 DNA reads TGTGCCAGCAGCTTAGATCCAAGGACGGGTCCCTACGAGCAGTACTTC.

The V gene is TRBV6-1, the J gene TRBJ1-5, with TRBD1 identical over 10 bases. The CDR3 runs 15 residues. V lost 6 bases and J lost 6; bases outside the gene matches: 8. Germline CDR1 and CDR2: MNHNS and SASEGT. CDR3 coding DNA: TGTGCCAGCAGCCTCGGGACAGGGGTTCTTCAGCCCCAGCATTTT. Protein product: CASSLGTGVLQPQHF.

Many counts were recorded for this clonotype. This chain links TRBV27 with TRBJ2-5; 11 bases are shared with TRBD2. CDR1 MNHEY and CDR2 SMNVEV come from the germline V gene (reference sequence). This CDR3 spans 17 amino acids. Germline trimming cut 1 base from V and 2 bases from J; bases unmatched to any gene: 6. Here the CDR3 DNA reads TGTGCCAGCAGTTTATGGGCTAGCGGGAGGCTGCAAGAGACCCAGTACTTC. Its translation is CASSLWASGRLQETQYF.

The chain carries TRBV6-1 and TRBJ2-5; 11 nucleotides line up with TRBD2. Germline assignment: CDR1 MNHNS and CDR2 SASEGT. The CDR3 is made up of 14 amino acids. With V trimmed by 5 bases and J by 5 bases, 4 bases remained unmatched. The CDR3, as DNA: TGTGCCAGCAGTCTTAGCGGGAGGGCGGAGACCCAGTACTTC. Its protein product is CASSLSGRAETQYF.

The table lists this clonotype with many counts. The gene calls are TRBV6-5 and TRBJ1-1; D may be TRBD1 (6 bases). CDR1 MNHEY and CDR2 SVGAGI come from the germline V gene. The CDR3 extends over 14 amino acids. Trimming took 0 bases from V and 5 from J, leaving 10 bases between them. CDR3 amino acids: CASSYSGGRTEAFF. CDR3 sequence (DNA): TGTGCCAGCAGTTACTCTGGGGGGCGAACTGAAGCTTTCTTT.

At least ten counts were recorded for this clonotype. This sequence joins TRBV27 and TRBJ2-2; 8 nucleotides line up with TRBD1. CDR1 is MNHEY, CDR2 SMNVEV, per germline (reference sequence). This CDR3 comprises 16 residues. Unmatched junction bases numbered 12, after V lost 5 bases and J lost 7 bases. Here the CDR3 DNA reads TGTGCCAGCAGTAGAGGACAGGGTTGGCCGTACGGGGAGCTGTTTTTT. Translating gives CASSRGQGWPYGELFF.

This clonotype was detected ten times or more. The CDR3: CSASVGLSANQPQHF. Here the CDR3 DNA reads TGCAGTGCTAGTGTCGGGCTATCGGCCAATCAGCCCCAGCATTTT. The chain combines TRBV20-1 with TRBJ1-5; D uncertain. This CDR3 is built from 15 residues. V lost 3 bases and J lost 3, with 15 bases in between. The germline V gene has CDR1 DFQATT and CDR2 SNEGSKA (reference sequence).

Many counts were recorded for this clonotype. V gene TRBV6-1 combines with J gene TRBJ2-7; a possible D gene is TRBD2 (6 bases). V lost 7 bases and J 5 bases, leaving 24 bases between the germline ends. Germline lookup yields CDR1 MNHNS and CDR2 SASEGT. The CDR3 is 16 residues long. CDR3 coding DNA: TGTGCCAGCACCACCATGGGGGAGGCGAGAGGGAACGAGCAGTACTTC. This codes for CASTTMGEARGNEQYF.

The chain couples TRBV7-8 to TRBJ1-1; 7 nucleotides line up with TRBD1. V shed 1 base and J 4 bases; nucleotides not matched to a gene: 9. This CDR3 is built from 16 residues. In germline, CDR1 is SGHVS, CDR2 FQNEAQ. DNA of the CDR3: TGTGCCAGCAGCTTAGGCCTAGGGGGCGCCGGCACTGAAGCTTTCTTT. It translates to CASSLGLGGAGTEAFF.

This clonotype was picked up many times. The rearrangement joins TRBV6-5 to TRBJ2-4; TRBD2 might be the D (5 bases). The V end lost 0 bases, the J end lost 5 bases, and 5 bases lay between the germline ends. The CDR3 length is 13 residues. Germline assignment: CDR1 MNHEY and CDR2 SVGAGI. CDR3 coding DNA: TGTGCCAGCAGTTACTCGAGGGAAAACATTCAGTACTTC. This codes for CASSYSRENIQYF.

There are many counts of this clonotype. V usage is TRBV19 and J usage is TRBJ2-2; 9 nucleotides agree with TRBD1. Trimming took 4 bases from V and 5 from J; bases not matched to a gene: 8. This CDR3 has 16 residues. Germline V lookup: CDR1 LNHDA, CDR2 SQIVND (reference sequence). The chain's CDR3 is CASSTDRGEWTGELFF. The CDR3 bases are TGTGCCAGTAGTACCGACAGGGGGGAATGGACCGGGGAGCTGTTTTTT. The full variable domain, with the rest looked up from reference TRBV19 and TRBJ2-2, is DGGITQSPKYLFRKEGQNVTLSCEQNLNHDAMYWYRQDPGQGLRLIYYSQIVNDFQKGDIAEGYSVSREKKESFPLTVTSAQKNPTAFYLCASSTDRGEWTGELFFGEGSRLTVL.

This clonotype was seen many times. The V and J genes are TRBV29-1 and TRBJ2-7; possible D gene TRBD2, 6 bases. The germline V gene encodes CDR1 SQVTM and CDR2 ANQGSEA. This CDR3 comprises 14 residues. With 4 bases removed from V and 4 bases from J, the gap between germline ends came to 17 bases. CDR3 loop: CSVAEPGLIYEQYF. The CDR3 DNA sequence: TGCAGCGTTGCAGAACCGGGACTGATTTACGAGCAGTACTTC.

This clonotype was counted ten times or more. The chain recombines TRBV6-2 or TRBV6-3 with TRBJ1-5; D possibly corresponds to TRBD1 (5 bases). The CDR3 extends over 14 amino acids. Trimming pared 5 bases from V and 1 base from J, leaving 9 bases between. The germline V gene has CDR1 MNHEY and CDR2 SVGEGT. The CDR3 is CASSTPGSNQPQHF. The CDR3 region has the DNA TGTGCCAGCAGTACCCCAGGGAGCAATCAGCCCCAGCATTTT.

This clonotype was seen ten or more times. CDR3 nucleotide sequence: TGCAGTGCTTGGACAGGGACTAACTATGGCTACACCTTC. Protein sequence: CSAWTGTNYGYTF. The chain employs TRBV20-1 and TRBJ1-2; 8 bases are a match to TRBD1. The ends lost 5 bases at V and 0 bases at J; junction bases unmatched: 2. CDR1 is DFQATT, CDR2 SNEGSKA, per germline (reference sequence). This CDR3 comprises 13 residues.